This T cell receptor beta chain was sequenced in a study of blood T cell repertoires in COVID-19. Study members were between 18 and 89 years old and lived in 24 US regions. Clinical history as reported by participants underpinned cohort assignment. Per the original data handling: The authors estimated nucleated cell counts from reference gene primer amplification. The assay was immunoSEQ multiplex PCR, and TCRdb's table has in-frame clones only and misses some. The D gene and trimming were derived from the DNA, and the V and J assignments and clone size from that table. Of hundreds of thousands of clones listed, around nine tenths are singletons. Germline V gene data show CDR1 as KGHSH and CDR2 as LQKENI. V was trimmed by 3 bases and J by 1 base, leaving 9 bases between them. The CDR3 loop spans 14 amino acids.

Sequencing input: PBMCs or T cells enriched from blood (not recorded which). The sequence was collected from a man aged 55 to 70 who had recovered from COVID-19. The chain links TRBV18 to TRBJ1-1; D possibly corresponds to TRBD1 (5 bases). The CDR3 sequence: CASSPTQGNTEAFF. Here the CDR3 DNA reads TGTGCCAGCTCACCTACCCAGGGGAACACTGAAGCTTTCTTT.